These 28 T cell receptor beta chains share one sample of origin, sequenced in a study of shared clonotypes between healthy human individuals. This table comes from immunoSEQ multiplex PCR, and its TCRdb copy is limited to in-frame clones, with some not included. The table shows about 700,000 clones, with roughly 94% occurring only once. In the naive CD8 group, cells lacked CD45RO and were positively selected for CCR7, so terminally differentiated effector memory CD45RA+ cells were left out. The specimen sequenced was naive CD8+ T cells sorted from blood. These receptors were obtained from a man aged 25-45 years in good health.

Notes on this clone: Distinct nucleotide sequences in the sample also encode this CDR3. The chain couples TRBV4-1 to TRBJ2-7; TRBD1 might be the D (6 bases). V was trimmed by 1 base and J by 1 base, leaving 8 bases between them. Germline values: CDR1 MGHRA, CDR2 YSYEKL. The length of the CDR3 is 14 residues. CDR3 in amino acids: CASSQVGGSYEQYF. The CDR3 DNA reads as TGCGCCAGCAGCCAAGTAGGGGGTTCCTACGAGCAGTACTTC.

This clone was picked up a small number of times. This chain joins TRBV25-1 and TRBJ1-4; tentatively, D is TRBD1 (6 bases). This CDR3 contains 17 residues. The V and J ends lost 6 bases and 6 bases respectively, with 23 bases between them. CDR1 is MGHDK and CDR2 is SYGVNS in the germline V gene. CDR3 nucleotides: TGTGCCAGCAGAAAAGGGGGTGGTAGGCTTTCAGATGAAAAACTGTTTTTT. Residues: CASRKGGGRLSDEKLFF.

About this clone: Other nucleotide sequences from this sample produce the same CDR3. CDR3 region: CASSQGTGSSYEQYF. For the CDR3, the DNA is TGCGCCAGCAGCCAAGGGACAGGGAGTTCCTACGAGCAGTACTTC. This chain links TRBV4-1 with TRBJ2-7; 8 bases agree with TRBD1. The germline V gene encodes CDR1 MGHRA and CDR2 YSYEKL. The CDR3 has 15 amino acids. J was trimmed by 1 base and V by 1 base; bases with no gene match: 3.

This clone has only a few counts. The CDR3 coding sequence is TGTGCCAGTACTTCGTCGGGCACTGAAGCTTTCTTT. It yields the protein CASTSSGTEAFF. V and J are TRBV27 and TRBJ1-1; D not certain. V lost 9 bases, J lost 4 bases, and 12 bases lay in between. The CDR3 runs 12 residues. CDR1 is MNHEY, CDR2 SMNVEV, per germline (reference sequence).

CDR3 residues: CASSDPGESTGELFF. The CDR3 DNA reads as TGTGCCAGCAGTGATCCAGGGGAGAGCACCGGGGAGCTGTTTTTT. The V and J genes are TRBV2 and TRBJ2-2; maybe TRBD1 (6 bases). Germline V gene lookup returns CDR1 SNHLY and CDR2 FYNNEI. This CDR3 is 15 amino acids long. Trimming removed 3 bases at V and 4 bases at J, with 12 bases between.

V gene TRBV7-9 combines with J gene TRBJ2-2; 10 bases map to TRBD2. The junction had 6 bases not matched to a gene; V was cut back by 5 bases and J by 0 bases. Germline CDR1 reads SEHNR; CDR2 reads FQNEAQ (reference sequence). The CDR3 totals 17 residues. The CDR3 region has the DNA TGTGCCAGCAGCGGAACTAGCGGGATCGCGAACACCGGGGAGCTGTTTTTT. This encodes CASSGTSGIANTGELFF.

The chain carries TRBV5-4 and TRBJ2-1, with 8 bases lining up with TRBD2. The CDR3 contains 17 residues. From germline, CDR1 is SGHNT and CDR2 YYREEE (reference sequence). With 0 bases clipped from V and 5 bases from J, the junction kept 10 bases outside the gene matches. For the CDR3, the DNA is TGTGCCAGCAGCTTGGATACGGGAGGGCCTCTCGACAATGAGCAGTTCTTC. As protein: CASSLDTGGPLDNEQFF.

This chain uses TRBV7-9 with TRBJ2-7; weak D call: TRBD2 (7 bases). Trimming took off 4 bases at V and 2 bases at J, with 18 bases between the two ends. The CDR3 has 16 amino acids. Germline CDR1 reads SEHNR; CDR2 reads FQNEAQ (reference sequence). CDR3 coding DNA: TGTGCCAGCAGCTCTCATGGACTCGGGGGGCCCTACGAGCAGTACTTC. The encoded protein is CASSSHGLGGPYEQYF.

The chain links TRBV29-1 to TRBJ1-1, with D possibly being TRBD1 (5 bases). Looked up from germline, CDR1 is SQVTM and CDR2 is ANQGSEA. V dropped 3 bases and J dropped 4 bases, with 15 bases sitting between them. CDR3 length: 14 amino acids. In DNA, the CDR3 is TGCAGCGTTGATAAGGGGCAGGGAATCACTGAAGCTTTCTTT. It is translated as CSVDKGQGITEAFF.

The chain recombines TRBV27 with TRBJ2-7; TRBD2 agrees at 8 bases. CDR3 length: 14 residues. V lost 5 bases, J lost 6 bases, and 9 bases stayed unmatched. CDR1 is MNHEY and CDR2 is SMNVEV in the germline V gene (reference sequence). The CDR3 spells CASSHNRGGGEQYF. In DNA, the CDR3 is TGTGCCAGCAGTCATAACCGGGGGGGCGGCGAGCAGTACTTC.

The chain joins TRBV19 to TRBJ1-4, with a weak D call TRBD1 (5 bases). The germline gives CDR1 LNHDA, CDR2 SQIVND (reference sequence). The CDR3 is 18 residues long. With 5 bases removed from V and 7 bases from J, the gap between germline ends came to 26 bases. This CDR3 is CASSPALSTGTLGEKLFF. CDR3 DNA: TGTGCCAGTAGTCCTGCCCTCTCAACCGGGACCCTGGGTGAAAAACTGTTTTTT.

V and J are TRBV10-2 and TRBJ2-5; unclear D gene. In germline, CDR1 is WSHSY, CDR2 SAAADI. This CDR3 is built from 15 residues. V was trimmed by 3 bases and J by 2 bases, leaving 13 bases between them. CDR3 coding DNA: TGCGCCAGCAGTGAAATGGTCTTATTTCAAGAGACCCAGTACTTC. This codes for CASSEMVLFQETQYF.

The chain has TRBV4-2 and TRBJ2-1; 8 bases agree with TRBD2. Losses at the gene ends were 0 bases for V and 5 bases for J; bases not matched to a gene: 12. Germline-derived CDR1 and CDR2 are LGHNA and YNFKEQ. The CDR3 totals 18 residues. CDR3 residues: CASSQDPVAGGINNEQFF. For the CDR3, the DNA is TGTGCCAGCAGCCAAGACCCAGTTGCGGGAGGCATAAACAATGAGCAGTTCTTC.

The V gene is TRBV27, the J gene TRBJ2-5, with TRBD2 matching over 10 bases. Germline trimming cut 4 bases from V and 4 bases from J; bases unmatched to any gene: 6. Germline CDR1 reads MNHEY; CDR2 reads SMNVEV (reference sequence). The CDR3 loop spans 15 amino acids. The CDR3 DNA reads TGTGCCAGCAGTTCCGGGACTAGCGTGAGAGAGACCCAGTACTTC. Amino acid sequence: CASSSGTSVRETQYF.

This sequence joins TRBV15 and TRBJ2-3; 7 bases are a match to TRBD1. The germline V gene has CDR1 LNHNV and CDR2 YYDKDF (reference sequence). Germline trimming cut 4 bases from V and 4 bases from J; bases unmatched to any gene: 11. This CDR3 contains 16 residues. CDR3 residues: CATSTRTGVFADTQYF. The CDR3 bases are TGTGCCACCAGCACAAGGACAGGAGTTTTCGCAGATACGCAGTATTTT.

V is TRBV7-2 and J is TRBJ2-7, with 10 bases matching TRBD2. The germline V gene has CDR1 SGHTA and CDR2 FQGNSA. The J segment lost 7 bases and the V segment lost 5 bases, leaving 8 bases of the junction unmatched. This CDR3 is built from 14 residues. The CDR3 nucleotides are TGTGCCAGCAGCCCCCCGGGACTAGCGAGAGAGCAGTACTTC. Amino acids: CASSPPGLAREQYF. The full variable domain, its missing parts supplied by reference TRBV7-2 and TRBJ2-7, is GAGVSQSPSNKVTEKGKDVELRCDPISGHTALYWYRQSLGQGLEFLIYFQGNSAPDKSGLPSDRFSAERTGGSVSTLTIQRTQQEDSAVYLCASSPPGLAREQYFGPGTRLTVT.

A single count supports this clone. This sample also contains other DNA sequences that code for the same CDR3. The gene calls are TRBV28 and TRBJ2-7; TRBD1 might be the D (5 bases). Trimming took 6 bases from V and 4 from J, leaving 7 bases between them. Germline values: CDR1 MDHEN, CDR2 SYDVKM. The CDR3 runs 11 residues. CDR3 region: CASSRVYEQYF. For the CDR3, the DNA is TGTGCCAGCAGCAGGGTTTACGAGCAGTACTTC.

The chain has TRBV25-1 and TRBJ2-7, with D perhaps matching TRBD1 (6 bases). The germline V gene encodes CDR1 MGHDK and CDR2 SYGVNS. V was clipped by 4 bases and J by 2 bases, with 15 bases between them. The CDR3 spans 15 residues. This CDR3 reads CASSGSNDRTYEQYF. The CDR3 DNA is TGTGCCAGCAGTGGCTCCAATGACAGGACCTACGAGCAGTACTTC.

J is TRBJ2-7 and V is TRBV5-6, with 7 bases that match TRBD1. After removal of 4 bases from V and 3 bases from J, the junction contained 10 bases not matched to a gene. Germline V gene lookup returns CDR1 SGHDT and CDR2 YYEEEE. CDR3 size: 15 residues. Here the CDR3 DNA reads TGTGCCAGCAGCAATAACAGGGGCCCCTACTACGAGCAGTACTTC. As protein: CASSNNRGPYYEQYF.

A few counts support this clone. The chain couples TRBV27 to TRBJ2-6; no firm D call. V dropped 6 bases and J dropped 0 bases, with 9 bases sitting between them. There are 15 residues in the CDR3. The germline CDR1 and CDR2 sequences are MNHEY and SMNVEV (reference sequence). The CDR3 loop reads CASRRVDSGANVLTF. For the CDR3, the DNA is TGTGCCAGCAGAAGGGTCGACTCTGGGGCCAACGTCCTGACTTTC.

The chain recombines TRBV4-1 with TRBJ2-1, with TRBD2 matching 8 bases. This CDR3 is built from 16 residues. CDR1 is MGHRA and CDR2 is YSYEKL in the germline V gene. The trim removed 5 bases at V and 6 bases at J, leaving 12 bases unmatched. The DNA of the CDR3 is TGCGCCAGCAGCGACTACGGGACTAGAACCTCCAATGAGCAGTTCTTC. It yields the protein CASSDYGTRTSNEQFF.

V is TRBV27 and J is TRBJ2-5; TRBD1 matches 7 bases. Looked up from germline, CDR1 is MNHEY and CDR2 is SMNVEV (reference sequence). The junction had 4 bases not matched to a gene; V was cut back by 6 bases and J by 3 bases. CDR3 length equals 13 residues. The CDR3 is CASSTGTEETQYF. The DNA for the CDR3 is TGTGCCAGCAGCACCGGGACAGAAGAGACCCAGTACTTC.

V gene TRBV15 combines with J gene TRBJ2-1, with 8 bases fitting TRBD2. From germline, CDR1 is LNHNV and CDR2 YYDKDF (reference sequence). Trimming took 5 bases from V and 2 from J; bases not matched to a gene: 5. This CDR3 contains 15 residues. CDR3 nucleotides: TGTGCCACCAGCCTCGGGGGGGACCCCTACAATGAGCAGTTCTTC. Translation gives CATSLGGDPYNEQFF.

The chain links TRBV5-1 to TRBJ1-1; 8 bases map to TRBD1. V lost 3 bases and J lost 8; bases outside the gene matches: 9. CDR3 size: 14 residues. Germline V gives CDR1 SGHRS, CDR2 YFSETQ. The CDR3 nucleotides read TGCGCCAGCAGCTACGCAGGACAGGGCGAGGAAGCTTTCTTT. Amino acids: CASSYAGQGEEAFF.

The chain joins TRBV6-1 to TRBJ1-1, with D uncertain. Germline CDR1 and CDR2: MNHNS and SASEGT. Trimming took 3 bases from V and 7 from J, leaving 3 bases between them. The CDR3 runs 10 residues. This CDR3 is CASSEGEAFF. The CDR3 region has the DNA TGTGCCAGCAGTGAGGGTGAAGCTTTCTTT.

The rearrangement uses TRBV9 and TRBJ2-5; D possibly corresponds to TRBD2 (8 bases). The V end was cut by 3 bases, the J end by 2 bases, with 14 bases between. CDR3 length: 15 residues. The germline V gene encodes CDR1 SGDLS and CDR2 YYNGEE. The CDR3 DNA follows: TGTGCCAGCAGCGAGGGGGCGGGAGGACAAGAGACCCAGTACTTC. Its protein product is CASSEGAGGQETQYF.

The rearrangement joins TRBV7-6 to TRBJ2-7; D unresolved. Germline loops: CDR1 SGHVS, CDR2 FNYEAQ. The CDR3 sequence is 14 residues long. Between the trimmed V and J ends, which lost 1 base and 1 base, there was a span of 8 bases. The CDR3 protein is CASSLGRTSYEQYF. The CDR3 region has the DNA TGTGCCAGCAGCTTAGGCCGCACGTCCTACGAGCAGTACTTC.

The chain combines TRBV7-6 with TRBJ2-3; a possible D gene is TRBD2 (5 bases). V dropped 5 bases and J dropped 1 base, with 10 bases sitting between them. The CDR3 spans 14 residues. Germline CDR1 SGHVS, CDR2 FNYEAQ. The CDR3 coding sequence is TGTGCCAGCAGCAATAAGGGAGGCACAGATACGCAGTATTTT. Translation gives CASSNKGGTDTQYF.